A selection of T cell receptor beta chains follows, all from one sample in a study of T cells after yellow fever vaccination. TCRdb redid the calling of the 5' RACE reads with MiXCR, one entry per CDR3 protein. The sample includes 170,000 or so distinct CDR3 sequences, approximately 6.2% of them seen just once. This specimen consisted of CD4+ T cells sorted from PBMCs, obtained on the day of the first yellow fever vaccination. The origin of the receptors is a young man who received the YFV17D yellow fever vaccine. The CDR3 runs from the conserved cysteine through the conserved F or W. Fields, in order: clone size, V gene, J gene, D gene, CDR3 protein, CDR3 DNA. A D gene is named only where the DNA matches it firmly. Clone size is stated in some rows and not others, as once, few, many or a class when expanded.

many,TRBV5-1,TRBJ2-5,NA,CASSRTQSGGQETQYF,TGCGCCAGCAGCCGGACCCAGTCCGGCGGCCAAGAGACCCAGTACTTC
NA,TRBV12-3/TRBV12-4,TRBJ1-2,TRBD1,CASSLSGGQKRSYGYTF,TGTGCCAGCAGTTTATCAGGGGGCCAGAAGCGGTCCTATGGCTACACCTTC
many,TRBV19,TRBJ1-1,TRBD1,CASRGDRPNTEAFF,TGTGCCAGTAGGGGGGACAGACCGAACACTGAAGCTTTCTTT
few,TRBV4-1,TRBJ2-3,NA,CASSRGATSTDTQYF,TGCGCCAGCAGCCGAGGTGCCACTTCCACAGATACGCAGTATTTT
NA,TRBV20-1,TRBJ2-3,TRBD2,CSAPASGGADTQYF,TGCAGTGCGCCAGCTAGCGGGGGCGCAGATACGCAGTATTTT
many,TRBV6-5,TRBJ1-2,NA,CASRAGPANYGYTF,TGTGCCAGCAGGGCAGGGCCGGCTAACTATGGCTACACCTTC
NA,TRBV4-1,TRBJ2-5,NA,CASSQGNGAETQYF,TGCGCCAGCAGCCAAGGGAACGGGGCAGAGACCCAGTACTTC
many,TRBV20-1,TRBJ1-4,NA,CSARRESGKLFF,TGCAGTGCTCGCAGGGAAAGTGGAAAACTGTTTTTT
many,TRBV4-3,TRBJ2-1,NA,CASSQGTRSYNEQFF,TGCGCCAGCAGCCAAGGAACTCGCTCCTACAATGAGCAGTTCTTC
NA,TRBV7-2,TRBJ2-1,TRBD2,CASSSAGGGLPRGQFF,TGTGCCAGCAGCTCGGCTGGCGGGGGGCTTCCGAGAGGGCAGTTCTTC
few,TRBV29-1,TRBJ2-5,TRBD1,CSVGGQGAKTQYF,TGCAGCGTTGGAGGACAGGGGGCGAAGACCCAGTACTTC
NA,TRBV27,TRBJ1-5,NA,CASSLYPDVRQGNQPQHF,TGTGCCAGCAGTTTATACCCGGACGTACGACAAGGCAATCAGCCCCAGCATTTT
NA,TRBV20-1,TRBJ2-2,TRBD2,CSARSPSGGSLLNTGELFF,TGCAGTGCTAGATCCCCTAGCGGGGGATCCCTACTTAACACCGGGGAGCTGTTTTTT
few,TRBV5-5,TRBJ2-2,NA,CASSLEGRAGELFF,TGTGCCAGCAGCTTGGAAGGACGGGCCGGGGAGCTGTTTTTT
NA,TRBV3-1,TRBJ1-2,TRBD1,CASSRYRGPNYGYTF,TGTGCCAGCAGCCGCTACAGGGGGCCTAACTATGGCTACACCTTC
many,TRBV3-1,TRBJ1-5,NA,CASTYQPQHF,TGTGCCAGCACATACCAGCCCCAGCATTTT
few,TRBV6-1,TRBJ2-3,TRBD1,CASSTTQGAPADTQYF,TGTGCCAGCAGCACGACCCAGGGGGCCCCAGCAGATACGCAGTATTTT
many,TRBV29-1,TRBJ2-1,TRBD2,CSVEGGLAAYNEQFF,TGCAGCGTTGAAGGAGGACTAGCGGCCTACAATGAGCAGTTCTTC
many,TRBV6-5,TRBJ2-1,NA,CASSRRQRRSYNEQFF,TGTGCCAGCAGCCGCCGCCAGCGGCGCTCCTACAATGAGCAGTTCTTC
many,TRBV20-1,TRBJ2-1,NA,CSARDRDIRNEQFF,TGCAGTGCTAGAGACCGGGACATTCGGAATGAGCAGTTCTTC
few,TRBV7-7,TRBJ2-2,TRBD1,CASSPSGDRWSGELFF,TGTGCTAGCAGCCCTTCTGGGGACAGATGGAGCGGGGAGCTGTTTTTT
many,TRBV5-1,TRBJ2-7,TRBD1,CASSSFGTALYEQYF,TGCGCCAGCAGCTCCTTTGGGACAGCCTTGTACGAGCAGTACTTC
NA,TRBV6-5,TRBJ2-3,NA,CASSYRGYPQYF,TGTGCCAGCAGTTACCGGGGGTATCCGCAGTATTTT
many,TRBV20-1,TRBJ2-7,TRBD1,CSATPRQGYEQYF,TGCAGTGCTACCCCGAGACAGGGCTACGAGCAGTACTTC
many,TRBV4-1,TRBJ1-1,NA,CASSQDGGWNTEAFF,TGCGCCAGCAGCCAAGATGGGGGTTGGAACACTGAAGCTTTCTTT
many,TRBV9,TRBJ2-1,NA,CASSALPGQYNEQFF,TGTGCCAGCAGCGCCCTCCCCGGACAGTACAATGAGCAGTTCTTC
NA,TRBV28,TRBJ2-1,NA,CASSPHWGSNEQFF,TGTGCCAGCAGTCCCCACTGGGGGTCCAATGAGCAGTTCTTC